This T cell receptor beta chain comes out of a study of B cell selection in AIRE deficiency. The study, taken as a whole, reports: Around 30% of healthy-shared Treg TCRbeta sequences appeared in patient Tconv cells.

Conventional CD4 T cells were sorted as CD4+CD127+ cells. In germline, CDR1 is SGHRS, CDR2 YFSETQ. The CDR3 sequence is 15 residues long. The V end lost 0 bases, the J end lost 4 bases, and 12 bases lay between the germline ends. Notes on this clone: Antigen: not known.

Only in-frame clones appear in the TCRdb table, and some are missing; sequencing was by immunoSEQ multiplex PCR. There are about 23,000 clones in the sample; about 97% occur only once, and more than 0.15% lies in the top ten. The rearrangement joins TRBV5-1 to TRBJ2-3; TRBD1 or TRBD2 may be the D gene (5 bases each). Sample: conventional CD4+ T cells sorted from PBMCs. The TCR originated in a human donor with AIRE deficiency. This CDR3 is CASSLVAGTPDTQYF. CDR3 coding DNA: TGCGCCAGCAGCTTGGTGGCAGGGACGCCAGATACGCAGTATTTT.